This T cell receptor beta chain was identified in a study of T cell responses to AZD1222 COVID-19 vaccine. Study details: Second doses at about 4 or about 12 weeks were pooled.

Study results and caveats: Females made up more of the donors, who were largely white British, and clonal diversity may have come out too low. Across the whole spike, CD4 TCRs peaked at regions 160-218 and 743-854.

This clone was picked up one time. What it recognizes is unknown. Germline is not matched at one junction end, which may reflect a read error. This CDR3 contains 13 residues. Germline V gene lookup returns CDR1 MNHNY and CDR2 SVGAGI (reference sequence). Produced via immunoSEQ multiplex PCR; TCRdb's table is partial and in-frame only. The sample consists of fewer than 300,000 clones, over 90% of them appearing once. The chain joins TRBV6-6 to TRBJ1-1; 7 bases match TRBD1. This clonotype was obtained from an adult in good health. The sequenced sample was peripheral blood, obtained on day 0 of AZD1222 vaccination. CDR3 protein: CASSYSRDSGREF. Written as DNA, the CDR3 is TGTGCCAGCAGTTACTCCCGGGACAGTGGTAGGGAGTTT.